This T cell receptor beta chain comes out of a study of T cells in women clearing cervical HPV infection. Germline V gene sequence: CDR1 SGHNT, CDR2 YYREEE (reference sequence). V lost 2 bases and J 6 bases, leaving 12 bases between the germline ends. The CDR3 sequence is 14 residues long. The data were produced by immunoSEQ multiplex PCR, yet TCRdb's version contains in-frame clones alone and is incomplete. This table lists around 21,000 clones. In the case of this clone: The CDR3 goes on 3 residues after the read ends, and that part is filled in from the germline J gene.

The gene calls are TRBV5-4 and TRBJ2-1; D uncertain. Sequenced material: blood buffy coat. This clonotype was sampled from a woman between 18 and 75 years old with a cervical HPV16 infection that either progressed to CIN3+ or cleared (not recorded which). The CDR3 sequence is CASSFPGRVNEQFF. The sequenced CDR3 bases are TGTGCCAGCAGCTTCCCCGGAAGGGTCAATGAG. Full variable domain (outside the CDR3, taken from reference TRBV5-4 and TRBJ2-1): ETGVTQSPTHLIKTRGQQVTLRCSSQSGHNTVSWYQQALGQGPQFIFQYYREEENGRGNFPPRFSGLQFPNYSSELNVNALELDDSALYLCASSFPGRVNEQFFGPGTRLTVL.